The entry below describes one T cell receptor beta chain. Its matching antigen is unknown. These data are taken from a study of response to subunit inactivated influenza vaccine. Whole-study findings and limits: The authors offered the suggestion that each seasonal influenza vaccination recruits few new T cells.

TCRdb used MiXCR to reprocess the RT-PCR reads, holding one entry per CDR3 protein. Altogether about 780,000 distinct CDR3 sequences are present, under 20% being singletons, with the ten largest covering about a tenth. The CDR3 consists of 14 residues. V lost 4 bases to trimming and J lost 0 bases, with 8 bases between them. Germline loops: CDR1 MNHEY, CDR2 SMNVEV (reference sequence). The receptor's source is a man aged 45-65 years who received an inactivated influenza vaccine. The chain joins TRBV27 to TRBJ2-3; unclear D gene. Sample: PBMCs from blood, taken about 5 days after vaccination. CDR3 in DNA: TGTGCCAGCAGTTGGACCCCTAGCACAGATACGCAGTATTTT. Residues: CASSWTPSTDTQYF.